This T cell receptor beta chain was identified in a study of T cell repertoires in cytomegalovirus infection. Concerning this clonotype itself: Its specificity is unknown.

The CDR3 spans 17 residues. V gave up 1 base and J gave up 0 bases, with 15 bases separating them. Germline V gene data show CDR1 as SEHNR and CDR2 as FQNEAQ (reference sequence). MiXCR was run by TCRdb on the reads, yielding one entry per CDR3 protein. The sample carries fewer than 1,000,000 distinct CDR3 sequences, around 32% recorded once. This material consisted of cultured CD8+ T cells from PBMCs, taken from culture after CMV antigen stimulation. The chain uses TRBV7-9 and TRBJ2-5; either TRBD1 or TRBD2 may supply D (5 bases each). The clonotype was recovered from a human donor in good health (CMV status not recorded). Some clones in this sample may be carry-over from other donors' samples. Written as DNA, the CDR3 is TGTGCCAGCAGCTTAGTTACAGGACTGTACTACCAAGAGACCCAGTACTTC. Its protein product is CASSLVTGLYYQETQYF.